The 2 T cell receptor beta chains below come from one sample, sequenced in a study of shared clonotypes between healthy human individuals. Using immunoSEQ multiplex PCR, the repertoire was profiled, and TCRdb retains in-frame clones only, with some absent. This table holds more than 1,200,000 clones, approximately 98.5% found once. Material: naive CD4+ T cells sorted from blood. Subset indicated: CD45RA+ positively selected. The receptors stem from a young man in good health.

The chain carries TRBV27 and TRBJ2-7; D not certain. Trimming shortened V by 8 bases and J by 3 bases, and 20 bases separated the two germline ends. Germline CDR1 is MNHEY and CDR2 is SMNVEV (reference sequence). The length of the CDR3 is 15 residues. Here the CDR3 reads CASHEGGGRIYEQYF. Written as DNA, the CDR3 is TGTGCCAGCCACGAAGGCGGTGGAAGGATCTACGAGCAGTACTTC.

The gene calls are TRBV6-4 and TRBJ2-7, with D possibly TRBD2 on 6 matching bases. This CDR3 contains 14 residues. With 4 bases removed from V and 3 bases from J, the gap between germline ends came to 13 bases. The V gene's germline CDR1 is MRHNA and CDR2 SNTAGT. CDR3: CASSATSSSYEQYF. Here the CDR3 DNA reads TGTGCCAGCAGTGCAACTAGCTCCAGCTACGAGCAGTACTTC.